In its sample, the clone carrying this T cell receptor beta chain was seen many times. The sample's time point: longitudinal time-point 1 (baseline). This entry comes from a study of neurological immune-mediated disorders. V was clipped by 6 bases and J by 2 bases, with 10 bases between them. The CDR3 is made up of 13 amino acids. A single record per CDR3 protein comes from TCRdb applying MiXCR to the 5' RACE reads. The table has 47,000 or so distinct CDR3 sequences, more than 8.5% seen once; the top ten hold 1.6%. The V gene is TRBV12-3 or TRBV12-4, the J gene TRBJ1-2; the D is unclear. Sequencing input: PBMCs. This clonotype was obtained from a woman aged 40 to 49 in good health. The CDR3 reads CASSPTANYGYTF. The DNA of the CDR3 is TGTGCCAGCAGCCCGACGGCGAACTATGGCTACACCTTC.